Each of the 9 T cell receptor beta chains below was sequenced from the same sample in a study of blood T cell repertoires in COVID-19. Produced via immunoSEQ multiplex PCR; TCRdb's table is partial and in-frame only. The profile shows around 470,000 clones, about nine tenths of them singletons. Sequencing was done on a sample of PBMCs or T cells enriched from blood (not recorded which). The source is a man aged 18 to 30 who had recovered from COVID-19.

The chain couples TRBV4-2 to TRBJ2-1; D perhaps matches TRBD2 (5 bases). The CDR3 is 12 amino acids. Germline V CDR1 and CDR2: LGHNA, YNFKEQ. Trimming took 0 bases from V and 12 from J, leaving 9 bases between them. CDR3 DNA: TGTGCCAGCAGCCAAGACCTCCGGGGGCAGTTCTTC. Its translation: CASSQDLRGQFF.

The chain combines TRBV9 with TRBJ2-3; D perhaps matches TRBD1 (7 bases). The CDR3 extends over 17 amino acids. Germline loops: CDR1 SGDLS, CDR2 YYNGEE. V was shortened by 0 bases and J by 1 base, with 15 bases between the two germline ends. CDR3 DNA sequence: TGTGCCAGCAGCGTAGCGGAGGGGGCTCGCGGCACAGATACGCAGTATTTT. Amino acid sequence: CASSVAEGARGTDTQYF.

The gene calls are TRBV27 and TRBJ2-1, with D possibly being TRBD2 (6 bases). The germline gives CDR1 MNHEY, CDR2 SMNVEV (reference sequence). This CDR3 has 14 residues. Trimming took 6 bases from V and 4 from J, leaving 13 bases between them. CDR3 in DNA: TGTGCCAGCAGACGGCGGGATGGGTACAATGAGCAGTTCTTC. Translation gives CASRRRDGYNEQFF.

The gene calls are TRBV28 and TRBJ2-1; 12 nucleotides match TRBD2. Germline-derived CDR1 and CDR2 are MDHEN and SYDVKM. CDR3 size: 16 residues. The V gene end was trimmed by 4 bases and the J gene end by 7 bases; junction bases not matched to a gene: 8. The CDR3 region is CASSSPSGRAWNEQFF. The CDR3 region has the DNA TGTGCCAGCAGTTCCCCTAGCGGGAGGGCCTGGAATGAGCAGTTCTTC.

The chain combines TRBV27 with TRBJ1-2; D possibly corresponds to TRBD1 (5 bases). The V gene's germline CDR1 is MNHEY and CDR2 SMNVEV (reference sequence). The CDR3 is 15 amino acids. V lost 4 bases to trimming and J lost 1 base, with 13 bases between them. The CDR3 coding sequence is TGTGCCAGCAGTTCAAGCCGGACATTTAACTATGGCTACACCTTC. Translating it yields CASSSSRTFNYGYTF.

The J gene is TRBJ1-1, the V gene TRBV11-3, with D tentatively TRBD1 (5 bases). V gave up 4 bases and J gave up 1 base, with 7 bases separating them. CDR3 length: 13 residues. Germline V gene sequence: CDR1 SGHNT, CDR2 YENEEA. The CDR3 DNA sequence: TGTGCCAGCAGCTCTACAGGGAACACTGAAGCTTTCTTT. Translated: CASSSTGNTEAFF.

This rearrangement joins TRBV27 to TRBJ1-3, with D tentatively TRBD1 (5 bases). Between the trimmed V and J ends, which lost 6 bases and 1 base, there was a span of 16 bases. The CDR3 runs to 16 residues. Germline values: CDR1 MNHEY, CDR2 SMNVEV (reference sequence). This CDR3 reads CASRALQVGSGNTIYF. CDR3 bases: TGTGCCAGCAGGGCCTTACAGGTTGGATCTGGAAACACCATATATTTT.

The J gene is TRBJ1-2, the V gene TRBV9; a possible D gene is TRBD1 (6 bases). This CDR3 region has 16 residues. The germline V gene encodes CDR1 SGDLS and CDR2 YYNGEE. V lost 5 bases and J 5 bases, leaving 22 bases between the germline ends. For the CDR3, the DNA is TGTGCCAGCAGTCCCCAAGGAGGCACAGGGACGTATGGCTACACCTTC. This codes for CASSPQGGTGTYGYTF.

The chain has TRBV14 and TRBJ1-2; D is possibly TRBD1 (6 bases). The CDR3 length is 15 residues. V lost 1 base and J lost 4, with 13 bases in between. Per germline, CDR1 SGHDN and CDR2 FVKESK. Written as DNA, the CDR3 is TGTGCCAGCAGCCAAGGTCAGGGGCAGGTCTATGGCTACACCTTC. It is translated as CASSQGQGQVYGYTF.